Each of the 6 T cell receptor beta chains below was sequenced from the same sample in a study of cytomegalovirus exposure and HLA in healthy donors. Use of 60 Vbeta and 13 Jbeta primers characterized the PCR. Method: immunoSEQ multiplex PCR; TCRdb's copy keeps in-frame clones and lacks some. The repertoire holds about 98,000 clones, around 86% seen once, with approximately 4% in the top ten. Sequencing was done on a sample of PBMCs. The receptors here all came from a female donor in good health and CMV-seropositive.

This clone appeared a few times. The rearrangement joins TRBV5-5 to TRBJ2-7, with 7 positions matching TRBD2. Looked up from germline, CDR1 is SGHKS and CDR2 is YYEKEE (reference sequence). This CDR3 spans 14 amino acids. After removal of 4 bases from V and 0 bases from J, the junction contained 4 bases not matched to a gene. The CDR3 protein is CASSPGGLSYEQYF. CDR3 in DNA: TGTGCCAGCAGCCCGGGAGGTCTCTCCTACGAGCAGTACTTC.

This chain connects TRBV5-1 to TRBJ2-7, with TRBD2 matching over 7 bases. Germline V gives CDR1 SGHRS, CDR2 YFSETQ. The CDR3 is 14 residues long. Trimming at V came to 7 bases and at J to 3 bases, leaving 10 bases not matched to a gene. In DNA form, the CDR3 reads TGCGCCAGCCGGCGGGGAGGGGTGGTCTACGAGCAGTACTTC. Amino acids: CASRRGGVVYEQYF.

The J gene is TRBJ2-7, the V gene TRBV18; a weak D match, TRBD2 (5 bases). Germline V CDR1 and CDR2: KGHSH, LQKENI. V lost 3 bases and J 2 bases, leaving 14 bases between the germline ends. The CDR3 sequence is 15 residues long. The CDR3 bases are TGTGCCAGCTCACCCCTCCCGGGAAACACCTACGAGCAGTACTTC. It translates to CASSPLPGNTYEQYF.

The chain combines TRBV27 with TRBJ1-3, with unresolved D. The length of the CDR3 is 14 residues. V dropped 3 bases and J dropped 0 bases, with 6 bases sitting between them. The germline CDR1 and CDR2 sequences are MNHEY and SMNVEV (reference sequence). CDR3 sequence: CASSLSRSGNTIYF. The DNA for the CDR3 is TGTGCCAGCAGTTTGTCGCGCTCTGGAAACACCATATATTTT.

The rearrangement uses TRBV6-5 and TRBJ2-1; 8 positions match TRBD1. V was clipped by 5 bases and J by 8 bases; unmatched bases: 11. The CDR3 is made up of 15 amino acids. In germline, CDR1 is MNHEY, CDR2 SVGAGI. The CDR3 region is CASSPQGAGWDEQFF. DNA for the CDR3: TGTGCCAGCAGTCCCCAGGGGGCTGGCTGGGATGAGCAGTTCTTC.

DNA of the CDR3: TGCGCCAGCAGCTTGGAGATAGTCACTGAAGCTTTCTTT. Translation: CASSLEIVTEAFF. The gene calls are TRBV5-1 and TRBJ1-1; no clear D. This CDR3 is 13 amino acids long. Germline values: CDR1 SGHRS, CDR2 YFSETQ. V lost 0 bases and J 4 bases, leaving 7 bases between the germline ends.